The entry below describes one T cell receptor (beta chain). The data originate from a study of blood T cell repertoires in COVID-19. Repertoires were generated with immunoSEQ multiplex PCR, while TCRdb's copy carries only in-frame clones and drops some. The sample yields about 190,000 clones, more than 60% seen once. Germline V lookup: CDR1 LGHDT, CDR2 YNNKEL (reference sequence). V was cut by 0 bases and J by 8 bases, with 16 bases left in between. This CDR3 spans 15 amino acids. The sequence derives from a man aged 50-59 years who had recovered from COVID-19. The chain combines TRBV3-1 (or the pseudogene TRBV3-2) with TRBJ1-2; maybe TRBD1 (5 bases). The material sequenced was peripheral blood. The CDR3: CASSQDHFRGSGYTF. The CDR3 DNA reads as TGTGCCAGCAGCCAAGATCATTTTCGGGGGTCGGGCTACACCTTC.